This entry concerns a single T cell receptor (beta chain). This specimen comes from a study of blood T cell repertoires in COVID-19. Germline assignment: CDR1 SEHNR and CDR2 FQNEAQ (reference sequence). V was cut by 2 bases and J by 3 bases, with 17 bases left in between. CDR3 size: 17 residues. The table came from immunoSEQ multiplex PCR; TCRdb's copy has only in-frame clones and leaves some out. The sample carries roughly 310,000 clones, around 89% recorded once. This clonotype was obtained from a woman in her forties who had recovered from COVID-19. The V call is TRBV7-9, the J call TRBJ1-5; D remains unclear. Sequences were obtained from PBMCs or T cells enriched from blood (not recorded which). The CDR3 spells CASSLSAAAVLNQPQHF. For the CDR3, the DNA is TGTGCCAGCAGCTTAAGTGCGGCAGCGGTCCTCAATCAGCCCCAGCATTTT.